The clone carrying this T cell receptor beta chain has more than one count but fewer than ten. Its antigen is unidentified. This record comes from a study of cytomegalovirus exposure and HLA in healthy donors. Overall study: Later analysis reported that the approximately 130 validation repertoires shared the platform of the roughly 700 first-cohort repertoires.

With V trimmed by 6 bases and J by 5 bases, 6 bases remained unmatched. The CDR3 length is 14 residues. CDR1 is SGHTA, CDR2 FQGNSA, per germline. From the 120-subject validation cohort, which was separate from the approximately 700-subject first cohort, the donors were drawn. Libraries were prepared by immunoSEQ multiplex PCR; TCRdb keeps only in-frame clonotypes and omits some of them. Counted here are 55,000 to 80,000 clones, 95% occurring once; the ten biggest clones make up 6% to 8.5%. Broader study findings: The study found most TCR sequences rare, yet found some public TCRs in many donors.

This chain joins TRBV7-2 and TRBJ2-1; 8 bases are shared with TRBD2. The origin of this receptor is a woman aged 18-29 years in good health and CMV-seropositive. Sequenced input: PBMCs. The CDR3 nucleotides read TGTGCCAGCAGTCCGGGACTAGTCCACAATGAGCAGTTCTTC. Protein sequence: CASSPGLVHNEQFF.